Below, 20 T cell receptor beta chains from the same sample are listed, as sequenced in a study of blood T cell repertoires in COVID-19. Assay: immunoSEQ multiplex PCR; the TCRdb copy retains only in-frame clones and omits some. Seen here are around 150,000 clones, 80% to 90% observed once, and the top ten hold less than 3%. Sequencing used peripheral blood. These receptors came from a man between 60 and 75 years old with acute or convalescent COVID-19.

This sequence joins TRBV4-3 and TRBJ1-6; TRBD1 matches at 8 bases. This CDR3 is 18 amino acids long. Losses at the gene ends were 4 bases for V and 5 bases for J; bases not matched to a gene: 13. Germline V gene sequence: CDR1 LGHNA, CDR2 YSLEER. CDR3 sequence (DNA): TGCGCCAGCAGCCGGGGCCGGAGAGGGACAGGAGATAATTCACCCCTCCACTTT. Translating it yields CASSRGRRGTGDNSPLHF.

This chain uses TRBV20-1 with TRBJ2-2; TRBD1 aligns across 9 bases. This CDR3 has 13 amino acids. Germline V gene lookup returns CDR1 DFQATT and CDR2 SNEGSKA (reference sequence). The J segment lost 8 bases and the V segment lost 3 bases, leaving 4 bases of the junction unmatched. Written as DNA, the CDR3 is TGCAGTGCTAGTTACAGGGGGCAGGGGGAGCTGTTTTTT. Residues: CSASYRGQGELFF.

This clone was counted a few times. The chain combines TRBV6-5 with TRBJ2-7, with D possibly matching TRBD2 (7 bases). V dropped 2 bases and J dropped 6 bases, with 20 bases sitting between them. CDR3 length equals 16 residues. Germline V gene sequence: CDR1 MNHEY, CDR2 SVGAGI. CDR3 nucleotides: TGTGCCAGCAGTTACGTTATGGGGGGGGCCAACCCCGAGCAGTACTTC. Translating it yields CASSYVMGGANPEQYF.

The chain recombines TRBV7-2 with TRBJ2-5; 7 bases match TRBD2. V gave up 5 bases and J gave up 1 base; unmatched junction bases: 13. CDR1 is SGHTA and CDR2 is FQGNSA in the germline V gene. This CDR3 has 17 amino acids. CDR3 loop: CASSPRVASGFQETQYF. The CDR3 DNA reads as TGTGCCAGCAGCCCTAGAGTCGCTAGCGGTTTCCAAGAGACCCAGTACTTC.

This chain connects TRBV18 to TRBJ1-6; the D gene is possibly TRBD1 (6 bases). V was cut by 3 bases and J by 9 bases, with 12 bases left in between. The CDR3 covers 14 residues. Germline V CDR1 and CDR2: KGHSH, LQKENI. CDR3 residues: CASSPRDKTSPLHF. The CDR3 coding sequence is TGTGCCAGCTCACCCCGGGACAAAACTTCACCCCTCCACTTT.

This clone appeared a few times. The chain recombines TRBV9 with TRBJ1-5; no definite D call. This CDR3 has 13 amino acids. CDR1 is SGDLS, CDR2 YYNGEE, per germline. V was shortened by 4 bases and J by 7 bases, with 12 bases between the two germline ends. DNA for the CDR3: TGTGCCAGCAGCCAATTCCCGGGGCAGCCCCAGCATTTT. Protein sequence: CASSQFPGQPQHF.

This clone was found a few times. The V gene is TRBV18, the J gene TRBJ2-4, with D possibly matching TRBD1 (6 bases). The CDR3 totals 16 residues. The germline V and J ends were trimmed by 3 bases and 2 bases, with 14 bases remaining between them. The germline V gene has CDR1 KGHSH and CDR2 LQKENI. CDR3 sequence reads: CASSPQPGTTKNIQYF. The CDR3 DNA reads as TGTGCCAGCTCACCTCAGCCTGGGACAACCAAAAACATTCAGTACTTC.

The chain joins TRBV24-1 to TRBJ2-3; the match to TRBD1 covers 11 bases. Germline-derived CDR1 and CDR2 are KGHDR and SFDVKD. The CDR3 extends over 16 amino acids. V was clipped by 9 bases and J by 4 bases; unmatched bases: 11. CDR3 DNA: TGTGCCACCGCCTCGACCGGGACAGGGGGGGCAGATACGCAGTATTTT. Residues: CATASTGTGGADTQYF.

V is TRBV4-1 and J is TRBJ1-5; D is possibly TRBD1 (6 bases). From germline, CDR1 is MGHRA and CDR2 YSYEKL. This CDR3 has 15 amino acids. Trimming left V 2 bases short and J 1 base short, with 9 bases between. In DNA, the CDR3 is TGCGCCAGCAGCCAAACGGGACAAAGCAATCAGCCCCAGCATTTT. Its translation: CASSQTGQSNQPQHF.

The rearrangement uses TRBV2 and TRBJ1-4; D gene unclear. Trimming stripped 4 bases from V and 8 bases from J, with 5 bases between. Looked up from germline, CDR1 is SNHLY and CDR2 is FYNNEI. This CDR3 region has 11 residues. The CDR3 DNA sequence: TGTGCCAGCAGTGTCCGGGAAAAACTGTTTTTT. The encoded protein is CASSVREKLFF.

The rearrangement uses TRBV4-2 and TRBJ1-1; 7 bases are shared with TRBD1. The ends lost 1 base at V and 1 base at J; junction bases unmatched: 0. This CDR3 is 14 amino acids long. Germline-derived CDR1 and CDR2 are LGHNA and YNFKEQ. CDR3 bases: TGTGCCAGCAGCCAAGCAGGGGGGAACACTGAAGCTTTCTTT. Its protein is CASSQAGGNTEAFF.

The CDR3 coding sequence is TGTGCCAGCAGCGGGCTTTTCGGGACAGTTAATCAGCCCCAGCATTTT. Amino acid sequence: CASSGLFGTVNQPQHF. The chain links TRBV7-9 to TRBJ1-5, with 7 bases that match TRBD1. The CDR3 consists of 16 residues. V lost 5 bases and J lost 4; bases outside the gene matches: 11. Germline assignment: CDR1 SEHNR and CDR2 FQNEAQ (reference sequence).

The chain carries TRBV7-9 and TRBJ2-5, with D maybe TRBD2 (6 bases). The CDR3 has 13 residues. The germline gives CDR1 SEHNR, CDR2 FQNEAQ (reference sequence). The V end lost 9 bases, the J end lost 4 bases, and 15 bases lay between the germline ends. Here the CDR3 DNA reads TGTGCCAGTCTCACTTCCGGGGGAGAGACCCAGTACTTC. The encoded protein is CASLTSGGETQYF.

The genes are TRBV4-3 and TRBJ2-2; D is possibly TRBD2 (5 bases). The germline V gene encodes CDR1 LGHNA and CDR2 YSLEER. The CDR3 extends over 15 amino acids. V was clipped by 1 base and J by 6 bases, with 12 bases between them. The CDR3 DNA sequence: TGCGCCAGCAGCCAAGGGGCCGTGAGGGCCGGGGAGCTGTTTTTT. This codes for CASSQGAVRAGELFF.

V usage is TRBV6-4 and J usage is TRBJ2-1; 7 nucleotides agree with TRBD1. The junction had 4 bases not matched to a gene; V was cut back by 0 bases and J by 2 bases. CDR3 length: 16 amino acids. CDR1 and CDR2 (germline): MRHNA, SNTAGT. CDR3 region: CASSDSWQGAYNEQFF. The DNA for the CDR3 is TGTGCCAGCAGTGACTCATGGCAGGGGGCCTACAATGAGCAGTTCTTC.

The chain joins TRBV2 to TRBJ2-1, with 9 nucleotides matching TRBD2. The CDR3 contains 15 residues. V was pared by 5 bases and J by 4 bases, with 6 bases of the junction left unmatched. Germline lookup yields CDR1 SNHLY and CDR2 FYNNEI. The CDR3 coding sequence is TGTGCCAGCAGTCCTTTGCGGGGGGGGTACAATGAGCAGTTCTTC. It yields the protein CASSPLRGGYNEQFF.

V usage is TRBV5-1 and J usage is TRBJ1-1; TRBD1 might be the D (5 bases). Germline V gene data show CDR1 as SGHRS and CDR2 as YFSETQ. Trimming removed 0 bases at V and 0 bases at J, with 15 bases between. The CDR3 extends over 17 amino acids. The CDR3 spells CASSLVKSQDMNTEAFF. The CDR3 region has the DNA TGCGCCAGCAGCTTGGTCAAAAGTCAGGACATGAACACTGAAGCTTTCTTT.

The chain combines TRBV18 with TRBJ1-3; unclear D gene. Germline V lookup: CDR1 KGHSH, CDR2 LQKENI. The CDR3 has 15 residues. The germline V and J ends were trimmed by 3 bases and 0 bases, with 9 bases remaining between them. CDR3: CASSPGGYSGNTIYF. In nucleotides, the CDR3 is TGTGCCAGCTCACCTGGCGGTTACTCTGGAAACACCATATATTTT.

The J gene is TRBJ1-4, the V gene TRBV4-1, with D possibly matching TRBD1 (6 bases). The CDR3 extends over 15 amino acids. Trimming shortened V by 1 base and J by 1 base, and 7 bases separated the two germline ends. Germline V gene data show CDR1 as MGHRA and CDR2 as YSYEKL. CDR3 sequence: CASSQADRTNEKLFF. The DNA of the CDR3 is TGCGCCAGCAGCCAAGCGGACAGAACTAATGAAAAACTGTTTTTT.

The V gene is TRBV27, the J gene TRBJ2-3, with 10 bases identical to TRBD2. The CDR3 is 16 residues long. J lost 2 bases, V lost 8 bases, and 10 bases had no gene match. Germline V gene sequence: CDR1 MNHEY, CDR2 SMNVEV (reference sequence). CDR3 residues: CASGNLAGANTDTQYF. As DNA, the CDR3 is TGTGCCAGCGGCAATCTAGCGGGGGCCAACACAGATACGCAGTATTTT.